These T cell receptor beta chains were read from a single sample in a study of CD8 T cells in ankylosing spondylitis. TCRdb re-derived calls from the 5' RACE reads in MiXCR, one entry per CDR3 protein. The profile shows under 300,000 distinct CDR3 sequences, roughly a tenth of them singletons. Input material: blood, either unsorted or a sorted T cell fraction (not recorded which). The receptors were gathered from a male donor with ankylosing spondylitis or in good health (not recorded which). Each CDR3 is given with its conserved first and last residue. The D gene is left open where the match is weak. Where a row states a size, it is once, few, many or the class of an expanded clone; other rows omit it.

d_call clone_size j_call v_call cdr3_nt cdr3_aa
TRBD1 many TRBJ2-1 TRBV11-2 TGTGCCAGCAGCCCGGGACAGGGTATTAAGAATGAGCAGTTCTTC CASSPGQGIKNEQFF
TRBD2 many TRBJ2-1 TRBV12-3/TRBV12-4 TGTGCCAGCAGTTTATTTGGGAGGGCTGGCAATGAGCAGTTCTTC CASSLFGRAGNEQFF
NA NA TRBJ2-6 TRBV6-1 TGTGCCAGCAGTGAAAGGACAGTGCCTTCCAACGTCCTGACTTTC CASSERTVPSNVLTF
TRBD1 NA TRBJ2-7 TRBV7-8 TGTGCCAGCAGCCTATCCTCCGTCGGGACAGGGGGCCGCGAGCAGTACTTC CASSLSSVGTGGREQYF
TRBD1 NA TRBJ1-3 TRBV9 TGTGCCAGCAGCGTTGGAGGGACAGGGAGTGGAAACACCATATATTTT CASSVGGTGSGNTIYF
NA many TRBJ2-6 TRBV7-2 TGTGCCAGCAGCCTTGGGGGTCCTGGGGCCAACGTCCTGACTTTC CASSLGGPGANVLTF
TRBD2 NA TRBJ2-7 TRBV5-1 TGCGCCAGCAGCATACTAGCGGGGAGCTCCTACGAGCAGTACTTC CASSILAGSSYEQYF
NA many TRBJ2-1 TRBV5-1 TGCGCCAGCAGCTTGGAACCCAATGAGCAGTTCTTC CASSLEPNEQFF
TRBD1 NA TRBJ2-7 TRBV20-1 TGCAGTGCCCGTCGGGGGACAGGGTCCCCCGGGGGCTCCTACGAGCAGTACTTC CSARRGTGSPGGSYEQYF
NA many TRBJ2-3 TRBV12-1 TGTGCCAGCAGCTCCCGGACTAGCGGGTGGAACACAGATACGCAGTATTTT CASSSRTSGWNTDTQYF
NA few TRBJ1-4 TRBV7-2 TGTGCCAGCAGCTTGAGTGGCGGGGAAAAACTGTTTTTT CASSLSGGEKLFF
NA many TRBJ2-5 TRBV6-6 TGTGCCAGCAGTTACGGGGGAGGAGAGACCCAGTACTTC CASSYGGGETQYF
TRBD2 many TRBJ2-7 TRBV20-1 TGCAGTGCCCGGGGGGTCATAAACGTCGACGAGCAGTACTTC CSARGVINVDEQYF
TRBD2 few TRBJ2-1 TRBV4-2 TGTGCCAGCAGCCAAGCAATATCTGCTAGCGGGGTACATGAGCAGTTCTTC CASSQAISASGVHEQFF
NA many TRBJ2-4 TRBV5-1 TGCGCCAGCAGCTTTTCGTCCGAAGGCCAGGCCAAAAACATTCAGTACTTC CASSFSSEGQAKNIQYF
NA many TRBJ2-7 TRBV12-3/TRBV12-4 TGTGCCAGCAGTTGGAGTAGCTCCGGCGAGCAGTACTTC CASSWSSSGEQYF
NA NA TRBJ1-4 TRBV4-2 TGTGCCAGCAGCCCGACACAGAGTAATGAAAAACTGTTTTTT CASSPTQSNEKLFF
NA many TRBJ1-5 TRBV20-1 TGCAGTGCTCCCCAGGGCGCCAATCAGCCCCAGCATTTT CSAPQGANQPQHF
NA NA TRBJ1-1 TRBV6-1 TGTGCCAGCAGGGTTAGAGGTGACACTGAAGCTTTCTTT CASRVRGDTEAFF
NA many TRBJ2-3 TRBV20-1 TGCAGTGCTAGCCTCCCCATACCCACAGATACGCAGTATTTT CSASLPIPTDTQYF
TRBD1 many TRBJ1-1 TRBV6-1 TGTGCCAGCGATGACAGGGGGGGGAACACTGAAGCTTTCTTT CASDDRGGNTEAFF
NA many TRBJ2-7 TRBV15 TGTGCCACCAGCAAAGACACAGCCTACGAGCAGTACTTC CATSKDTAYEQYF
NA many TRBJ2-3 TRBV4-2 TGTGCCAGCAGCTCAAGACTCCAGGGGAACGCGAATGGAAAGGCAGATACGCAGTATTTT CASSSRLQGNANGKADTQYF
NA few TRBJ2-5 TRBV10-3 TGTGCCATCAGAGAGCGCGAGACGGGGGAGACCCAGTACTTC CAIRERETGETQYF